The 14 T cell receptor beta chains listed next were all sequenced from one sample in a study of blood T cell repertoires in COVID-19. Sequenced by immunoSEQ multiplex PCR; TCRdb stores in-frame clones only, minus some. The table lists approximately 100,000 clones, roughly 90% of them singletons. The sample taken for sequencing was peripheral blood. These receptors were obtained from a human donor with COVID-19, enrolled during active disease. The donor label of this sample is uncertain.

This sequence joins TRBV19 and TRBJ2-7; 7 positions agree with TRBD1. CDR3 length: 13 amino acids. Germline V gives CDR1 LNHDA, CDR2 SQIVND (reference sequence). With 6 bases clipped from V and 7 bases from J, the junction kept 9 bases outside the gene matches. The CDR3 nucleotides read TGTGCCAGTAGCGACGGGACAGTCCAGGAGCAGTACTTC. Protein sequence: CASSDGTVQEQYF.

The rearrangement joins TRBV30 to TRBJ2-3; tentatively, D is TRBD2 (6 bases). The CDR3 sequence is 11 residues long. CDR1 is GTSNPN, CDR2 SVGIG, per germline (reference sequence). Trimming stripped 5 bases from V and 3 bases from J, with 6 bases between. CDR3 region: CAWAGTDTQYF. CDR3 sequence (DNA): TGTGCCTGGGCGGGAACAGATACGCAGTATTTT.

V and J are TRBV5-4 and TRBJ2-1; 14 bases map to TRBD2. The CDR3 totals 17 residues. CDR1 and CDR2 from the germline V gene are SGHNT and YYREEE (reference sequence). Trimming cost V 4 bases and J 0 bases; bases outside gene matches: 3. CDR3 nucleotide sequence: TGTGCCAGCAGCGACGGGACTAGCGGGAGCTCCTACAATGAGCAGTTCTTC. It yields the protein CASSDGTSGSSYNEQFF.

The J gene is TRBJ2-7, the V gene TRBV24-1; 9 nucleotides agree with TRBD1. Trimming removed 3 bases from V and 7 bases from J; junction bases left unmatched: 6. Germline V gene sequence: CDR1 KGHDR, CDR2 SFDVKD. The CDR3 is 14 residues long. CDR3 protein: CATSDTGTGREQYF. CDR3 DNA: TGTGCCACCAGTGATACAGGGACAGGGAGAGAGCAGTACTTC.

This rearrangement joins TRBV4-1 to TRBJ1-4, with unresolved D. V was shortened by 7 bases and J by 3 bases, with 21 bases between the two germline ends. The germline gives CDR1 MGHRA, CDR2 YSYEKL. The CDR3 is 17 residues long. As DNA, the CDR3 is TGCGCCAGCACCGACTTAGCGGCCGGTATGTCTAATGAAAAACTGTTTTTT. Protein product: CASTDLAAGMSNEKLFF.

J is TRBJ2-7 and V is TRBV28, with 7 nucleotides matching TRBD1. V dropped 5 bases and J dropped 1; count of bases not matched to a gene: 5. From germline, CDR1 is MDHEN and CDR2 SYDVKM. CDR3 size: 14 residues. CDR3 sequence reads: CASSAPTGSYEQYF. For the CDR3, the DNA is TGTGCCAGCAGTGCCCCGACAGGGTCCTACGAGCAGTACTTC.

The rearrangement joins TRBV11-3 to TRBJ1-4, with TRBD1 matching over 7 bases. CDR1 is SGHNT and CDR2 is YENEEA in the germline V gene. Germline trimming cut 4 bases from V and 5 bases from J; bases unmatched to any gene: 13. The CDR3 has 17 amino acids. The CDR3 here is CASSCEPPGQINEKLFF. The CDR3, as DNA: TGTGCCAGCAGCTGCGAACCACCGGGACAGATCAATGAAAAACTGTTTTTT.

The J gene is TRBJ2-4, the V gene TRBV6-1, with 7 bases identical to TRBD1. CDR3 length equals 14 residues. CDR1 and CDR2 from the germline V gene are MNHNS and SASEGT. V lost 1 base, J lost 6 bases, and 3 bases stayed unmatched. Here the CDR3 DNA reads TGTGCCAGCAGTGAAGGGGGGACAGTAAACATTCAGTACTTC. Its protein product is CASSEGGTVNIQYF.

The V gene is TRBV12-3 or TRBV12-4, the J gene TRBJ1-2, with D unclear. CDR3 length: 13 amino acids. The V end lost 6 bases, the J end lost 8 bases, and 16 bases lay between the germline ends. This CDR3 reads CASSPGLRGGYTF. The CDR3 coding sequence is TGTGCCAGCAGCCCCGGACTGAGAGGGGGCTACACCTTC.

The rearrangement joins TRBV7-9 to TRBJ2-5; TRBD2 aligns across 10 bases. CDR3 length: 17 residues. The ends lost 5 bases at V and 5 bases at J; junction bases unmatched: 14. Germline CDR1 SEHNR, CDR2 FQNEAQ (reference sequence). CDR3 nucleotide sequence: TGTGCCAGCAGCCCATCATTGGGACTAGCGTTGAGTGAGACCCAGTACTTC. Its protein product is CASSPSLGLALSETQYF.

The rearrangement uses TRBV30 and TRBJ2-2; D is possibly TRBD1 (6 bases). Trimming left V 3 bases short and J 7 bases short, with 12 bases between. The CDR3 is made up of 13 amino acids. Germline V gene data show CDR1 as GTSNPN and CDR2 as SVGIG (reference sequence). The CDR3 DNA follows: TGTGCCTGGAGACAAGGGGGTTTCGGGGAGCTGTTTTTT. This gives the protein CAWRQGGFGELFF.

The rearrangement links TRBV19 to TRBJ1-4; 7 bases map to TRBD1. The germline gives CDR1 LNHDA, CDR2 SQIVND (reference sequence). After removal of 7 bases from V and 5 bases from J, the junction contained 13 bases not matched to a gene. This CDR3 spans 16 amino acids. The CDR3 spells CASTPGSGTANEKLFF. CDR3 sequence (DNA): TGTGCCAGTACCCCTGGTTCCGGGACAGCGAATGAAAAACTGTTTTTT.

The rearrangement uses TRBV5-4 and TRBJ2-2; TRBD1 is a possible D gene (5 bases). This CDR3 comprises 16 residues. Deletions cut 4 bases from V and 2 bases from J, with 15 bases between. CDR1 and CDR2 from the germline V gene are SGHNT and YYREEE (reference sequence). CDR3 in amino acids: CASSKPQGTNTGELFF. As DNA, the CDR3 is TGTGCCAGCAGCAAACCCCAGGGTACCAACACCGGGGAGCTGTTTTTT.

The gene calls are TRBV14 and TRBJ1-1; TRBD1 aligns across 7 bases. Per the germline V gene, CDR1 is SGHDN and CDR2 is FVKESK. CDR3 length: 15 residues. With V trimmed by 4 bases and J by 10 bases, 15 bases remained unmatched. CDR3 protein: CASSLPGQLDNLAFF. In DNA form, the CDR3 reads TGTGCCAGCAGCCTACCGGGACAGCTTGACAACTTAGCTTTCTTT.